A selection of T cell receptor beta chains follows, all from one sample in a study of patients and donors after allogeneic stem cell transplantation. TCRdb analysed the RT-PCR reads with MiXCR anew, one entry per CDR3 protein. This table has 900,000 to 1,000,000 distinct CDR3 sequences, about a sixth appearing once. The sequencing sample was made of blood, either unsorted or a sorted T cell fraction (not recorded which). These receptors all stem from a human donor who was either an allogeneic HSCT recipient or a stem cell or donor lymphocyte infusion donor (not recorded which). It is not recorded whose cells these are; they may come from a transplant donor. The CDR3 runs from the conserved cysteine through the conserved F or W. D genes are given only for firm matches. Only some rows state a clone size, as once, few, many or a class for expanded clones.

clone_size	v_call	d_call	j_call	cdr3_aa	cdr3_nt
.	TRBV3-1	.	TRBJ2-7	CASSPSGWHEQYF	TGTGCCAGCAGCCCATCCGGGTGGCACGAGCAGTACTTC
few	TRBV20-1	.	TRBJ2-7	CSARDRTGRVYEQYF	TGCAGTGCTAGAGATAGGACAGGGAGGGTGTACGAGCAGTACTTC
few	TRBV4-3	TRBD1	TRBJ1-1	CASSQDWEGARGNTEAFF	TGCGCCAGCAGCCAAGATTGGGAGGGGGCGCGGGGGAACACTGAAGCTTTCTTT
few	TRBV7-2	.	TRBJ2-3	CASSALGGGDTQYF	TGTGCCAGCAGCGCGCTTGGAGGGGGTGATACGCAGTATTTT
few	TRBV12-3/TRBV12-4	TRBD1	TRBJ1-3	CASSPGQGGFNTIYF	TGTGCCAGCAGTCCGGGACAGGGCGGCTTTAACACCATATATTTT
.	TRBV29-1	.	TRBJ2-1	CSVGLRLRDNEQFF	TGCAGCGTTGGTTTGCGACTAAGAGACAATGAGCAGTTCTTC
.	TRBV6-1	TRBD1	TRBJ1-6	CASSGWDRDSPLHF	TGTGCCAGCAGTGGGTGGGACAGGGATTCACCCCTCCACTTT
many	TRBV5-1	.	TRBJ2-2	CASSLENRVITGELFF	TGCGCCAGCAGCTTGGAGAACAGGGTGATCACCGGGGAGCTGTTTTTT
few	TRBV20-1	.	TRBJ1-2	CSASEGFNYGYTF	TGCAGTGCTAGTGAGGGATTCAACTATGGCTACACCTTC
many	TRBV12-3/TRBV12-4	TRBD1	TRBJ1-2	CASSLGQGAIVSYTF	TGTGCCAGCAGTCTCGGACAGGGGGCAATTGTGAGCTACACCTTC
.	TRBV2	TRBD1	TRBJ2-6	CASRGQATTLSGANVLTF	TGTGCCAGCAGGGGACAGGCCACCACCCTCTCTGGGGCCAACGTCCTGACTTTC
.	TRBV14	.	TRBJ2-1	CASSQAGLTRTNEQFF	TGTGCCAGCAGCCAAGCCGGCCTCACACGCACCAATGAGCAGTTCTTC
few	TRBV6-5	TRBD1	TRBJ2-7	CASSYSSTGDPYEQYF	TGTGCCAGCAGTTACTCGTCGACAGGGGACCCCTACGAGCAGTACTTC
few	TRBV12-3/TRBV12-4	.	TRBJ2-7	CASSPPGGTSYEQYF	TGTGCCAGCAGTCCGCCCGGGGGTACGTCCTACGAGCAGTACTTC
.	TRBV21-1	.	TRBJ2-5	CASSKVEGAKWETQYF	TGTGCCAGCAGCAAAGTAGAGGGGGCTAAATGGGAGACCCAGTACTTC
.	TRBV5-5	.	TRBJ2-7	CASSSRDVGGKDF	TGTGCCAGCAGTTCAAGGGACGTCGGAGGGAAGGACTTC
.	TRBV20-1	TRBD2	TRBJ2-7	CSARVPQRGARSYEQYF	TGCAGTGCTAGAGTTCCCCAGCGGGGGGCCCGCTCCTACGAGCAGTACTTC
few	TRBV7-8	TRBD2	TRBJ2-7	CASSLALAGASYEQYF	TGTGCCAGCAGCTTAGCGCTAGCGGGGGCATCCTACGAGCAGTACTTC
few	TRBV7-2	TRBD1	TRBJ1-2	CASRDPGQGNYGYTF	TGTGCCAGCAGGGATCCGGGACAGGGGAACTATGGCTACACCTTC
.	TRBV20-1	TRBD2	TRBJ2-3	CSASLAGAPTDTQYF	TGCAGTGCTTCCTTAGCGGGGGCCCCCACAGATACGCAGTATTTT
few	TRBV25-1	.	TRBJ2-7	CASSRKGTPYEQYF	TGTGCCAGCAGCAGAAAGGGGACACCTTACGAGCAGTACTTC
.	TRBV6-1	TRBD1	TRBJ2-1	CASTTGTGGNNEQFF	TGTGCCAGCACGACCGGGACAGGGGGGAACAATGAGCAGTTCTTC
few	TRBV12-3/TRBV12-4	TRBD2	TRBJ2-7	CASSASGRAHEQYF	TGTGCCAGCAGTGCGAGCGGGAGGGCCCACGAGCAGTACTTC
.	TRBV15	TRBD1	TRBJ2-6	CATSRVTGVAGANVLTF	TGTGCCACCAGCAGGGTTACAGGGGTGGCCGGGGCCAACGTCCTGACTTTC
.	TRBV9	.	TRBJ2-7	CASSVESPSEQYF	TGTGCCAGCAGCGTAGAATCCCCCTCCGAGCAGTACTTC
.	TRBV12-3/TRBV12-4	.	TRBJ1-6	CASSLTEGTSPLHF	TGTGCCAGCAGTTTAACGGAGGGGACCTCACCCCTCCACTTT
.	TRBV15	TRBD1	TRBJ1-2	CATSKDRAGGYTF	TGTGCCACCAGCAAGGACAGGGCTGGGGGCTACACCTTC
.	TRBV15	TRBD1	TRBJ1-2	CATSSNRGRAVNYGYTF	TGTGCCACCAGCAGTAACAGGGGGCGGGCTGTTAACTATGGCTACACCTTC
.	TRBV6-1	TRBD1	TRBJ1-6	CASRPSGTGNSPLHF	TGTGCCAGCAGACCCTCCGGGACAGGGAATTCACCCCTCCACTTT
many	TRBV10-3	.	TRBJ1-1	CAISESVNTEAFF	TGTGCCATCAGTGAGTCGGTGAACACTGAAGCTTTCTTT
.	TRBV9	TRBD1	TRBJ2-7	CASSTRTGGVYEQYF	TGTGCCAGCAGCACTCGGACAGGGGGTGTCTACGAGCAGTACTTC
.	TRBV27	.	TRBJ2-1	CASSLLLSGKVQFNEQFF	TGTGCCAGCAGTCTCCTCCTTTCGGGAAAGGTACAGTTCAATGAGCAGTTCTTC
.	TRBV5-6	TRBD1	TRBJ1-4	CASSLGGTGDEKLFF	TGTGCCAGCAGCTTGGGTGGGACAGGGGACGAAAAACTGTTTTTT
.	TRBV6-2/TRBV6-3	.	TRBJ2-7	CASSRPGAGASDEQYF	TGTGCCAGCAGTAGGCCCGGGGCGGGGGCCTCGGACGAGCAGTACTTC
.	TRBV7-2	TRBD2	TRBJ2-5	CASSLRLAATGETQYF	TGTGCCAGCAGCTTACGTCTAGCGGCAACGGGAGAGACCCAGTACTTC
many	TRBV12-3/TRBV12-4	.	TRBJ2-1	CASFGAGSYNEQFF	TGTGCCAGTTTCGGCGCAGGGAGTTACAATGAGCAGTTCTTC
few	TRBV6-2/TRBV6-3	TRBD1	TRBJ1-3	CASTGQGKADTIYF	TGTGCCAGCACCGGACAGGGCAAGGCGGACACCATATATTTT
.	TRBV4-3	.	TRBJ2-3	CASSQRAASTDTQYF	TGCGCCAGCAGCCAAAGAGCAGCTAGCACAGATACGCAGTATTTT
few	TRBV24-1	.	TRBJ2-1	CATSEPHNEQFF	TGTGCCACCAGTGAACCTCACAATGAGCAGTTCTTC
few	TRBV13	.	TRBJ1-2	CASSLGGDLSYGYTF	TGTGCCAGCAGCTTAGGGGGAGACCTCTCCTATGGCTACACCTTC